Following are 5 T cell receptor beta chains from one sample sequenced in a study of a mutant IDH1 vaccine in newly diagnosed glioma (dated by TCRdb to the early 2020s). The library was made by the immunoSEQ multiplex PCR assay. Not all clones reach the TCRdb copy of this immuneACCESS table, which keeps in-frame sequences only. Checked studies attribute under half of the gap to unresolved V genes and leave the rest unexplained. Counted in this sample were approximately 41,000 clones; around 78% of them appeared once. Approximately 6.8% of the sample is in the top ten clones. The antigens of these receptors remain unknown. This specimen's time point label, interpreted: week 23, last vaccination. A 20-mer mutant IDH1 peptide at 300 micrograms in Montanide made up each vaccine dose, which was injected subcutaneously together with topical imiquimod. The sequences come from PBMCs, collected from a glioma patient whose treatment included an IDH1 peptide vaccine. The receptors stem from a woman aged 40 to 50 with glioma. Some clones in this sample may be carry-over from other donors' samples.

The J gene is TRBJ2-7, the V gene TRBV7-2; D is undetermined. V lost 3 bases and J 7 bases, leaving 13 bases between the germline ends. Germline V gene lookup returns CDR1 SGHTA and CDR2 FQGNSA. The CDR3 consists of 13 residues. CDR3: CASSFGWGREQYF. CDR3 bases: TGTGCCAGCAGCTTCGGGTGGGGTAGGGAGCAGTACTTC. The full variable domain, with the rest looked up from reference TRBV7-2 and TRBJ2-7, is GAGVSQSPSNKVTEKGKDVELRCDPISGHTALYWYRQSLGQGLEFLIYFQGNSAPDKSGLPSDRFSAERTGGSVSTLTIQRTQQEDSAVYLCASSFGWGREQYFGPGTRLTVT.

This clone came up a few times. The chain has TRBV7-9 and TRBJ1-5; D is unresolved. The CDR3 is 15 residues long. From germline, CDR1 is SEHNR and CDR2 FQNEAQ (reference sequence). V was trimmed by 4 bases and J by 3 bases, leaving 13 bases between them. CDR3 loop: CASSSWQEYNQPQHF. The CDR3 bases are TGTGCCAGCAGCTCGTGGCAGGAGTACAATCAGCCCCAGCATTTT.

The chain links TRBV5-4 to TRBJ1-2; D may be TRBD1 (5 bases). V lost 0 bases and J lost 7, with 19 bases in between. This CDR3 comprises 16 residues. From germline, CDR1 is SGHNT and CDR2 YYREEE (reference sequence). CDR3 loop: CASSLAGRWGLGGYTF. In DNA form, the CDR3 reads TGTGCCAGCAGCTTGGCGGGGCGCTGGGGTTTGGGTGGCTACACCTTC. The full variable domain, in which reference TRBV5-4 and TRBJ1-2 provide the parts outside the CDR3, is ETGVTQSPTHLIKTRGQQVTLRCSSQSGHNTVSWYQQALGQGPQFIFQYYREEENGRGNFPPRFSGLQFPNYSSELNVNALELDDSALYLCASSLAGRWGLGGYTFGSGTRLTVV.

This clone has only a few counts. The rearrangement joins TRBV4-1 to TRBJ1-2, with D unclear. CDR1 and CDR2 from the germline V gene are MGHRA and YSYEKL. The CDR3 extends over 14 amino acids. V lost 1 base, J lost 2 bases, and 8 bases lay in between. The CDR3 is CASSQVTVNYGYTF. CDR3 coding DNA: TGCGCCAGCAGCCAAGTAACGGTGAACTATGGCTACACCTTC.

The rearrangement uses TRBV9 and TRBJ1-2; D is unclear. Germline V gene data show CDR1 as SGDLS and CDR2 as YYNGEE. The CDR3 loop spans 15 amino acids. Trimming took off 3 bases at V and 4 bases at J, with 16 bases between the two ends. The CDR3 DNA sequence: TGTGCCAGCAGCGCCGCCGATGGTGGGCGCTATGGCTACACCTTC. This translates into CASSAADGGRYGYTF.